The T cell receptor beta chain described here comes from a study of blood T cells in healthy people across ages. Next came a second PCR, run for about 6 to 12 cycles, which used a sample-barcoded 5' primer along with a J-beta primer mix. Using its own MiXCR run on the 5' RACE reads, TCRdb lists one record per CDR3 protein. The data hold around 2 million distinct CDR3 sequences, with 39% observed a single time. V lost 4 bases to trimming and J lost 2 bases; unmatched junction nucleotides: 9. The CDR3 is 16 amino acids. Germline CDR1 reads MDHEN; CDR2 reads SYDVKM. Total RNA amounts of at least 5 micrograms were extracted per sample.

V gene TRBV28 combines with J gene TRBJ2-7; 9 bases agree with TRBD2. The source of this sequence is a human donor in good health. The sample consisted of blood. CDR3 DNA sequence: TGTGCCAGCAGTTCATTAGCGGGGGTTCTTACCTACGAGCAGTACTTC. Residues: CASSSLAGVLTYEQYF.